The entry that follows covers one T cell receptor (beta chain) sequence. What antigen it recognizes has not been identified. Base qualities are missing; no much larger clone stands one base away. The library was prepared using the immunoSEQ multiplex PCR assay. The table comes from immuneACCESS by way of TCRdb, which keeps in-frame sequences with V and J called. Part of the clones is missing from these tables; in studies checked, under half for an unresolved V gene and the rest for unknown reasons. The sample has about 170,000 clones on record, 80% to 90% of them singletons. Nearly 5% of the sample lies in the top ten. This sample is part of a study of control samples from healthy donors and cancer patients (dated by TCRdb to between 2020 and 2021). The cysteine opens and the phenylalanine closes a CDR3 of 15 amino acids. The sequence is cut down to CDR3 DNA, 45 bases in frame from base 1. The junction carries 10 bases between V and J, which are trimmed by 2 bases and 2 bases respectively. The germline V gene encodes CDR1 SNHLY and CDR2 FYNNEI.

The chain links TRBV2 with TRBJ2-1; TRBD1 is possibly the D segment (5 matching bases). Material: blood. The receptor comes from a woman in her twenties or thirties in good health. The CDR3 region reads CASSERQGPYNEQFF. The nucleotides are TGTGCCAGCAGTGAAAGGCAGGGCCCCTACAATGAGCAGTTCTTC.